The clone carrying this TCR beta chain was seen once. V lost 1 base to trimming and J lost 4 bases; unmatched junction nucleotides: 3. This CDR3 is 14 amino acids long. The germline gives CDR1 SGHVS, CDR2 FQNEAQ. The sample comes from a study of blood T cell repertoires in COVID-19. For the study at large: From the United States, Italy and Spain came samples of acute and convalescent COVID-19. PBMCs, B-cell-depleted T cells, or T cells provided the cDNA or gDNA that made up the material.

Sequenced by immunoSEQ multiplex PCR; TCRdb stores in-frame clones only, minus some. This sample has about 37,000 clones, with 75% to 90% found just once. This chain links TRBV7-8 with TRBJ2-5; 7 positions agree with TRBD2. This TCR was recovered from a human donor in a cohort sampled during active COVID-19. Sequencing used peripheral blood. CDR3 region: CASSLVWGGETQYF. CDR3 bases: TGTGCCAGCAGCTTAGTTTGGGGGGGAGAGACCCAGTACTTC.